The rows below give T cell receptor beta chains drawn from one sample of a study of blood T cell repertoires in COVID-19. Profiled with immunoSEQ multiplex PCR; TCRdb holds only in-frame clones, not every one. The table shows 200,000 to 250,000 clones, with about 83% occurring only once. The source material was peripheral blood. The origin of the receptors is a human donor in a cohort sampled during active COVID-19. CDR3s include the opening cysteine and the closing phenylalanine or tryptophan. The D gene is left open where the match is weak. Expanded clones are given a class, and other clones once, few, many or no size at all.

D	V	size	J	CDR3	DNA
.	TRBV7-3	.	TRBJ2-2	CASSLGSTTGELFF	TGTGCCAGCAGCTTGGGGAGTACCACCGGGGAGCTGTTTTTT
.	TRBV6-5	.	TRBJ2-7	CASSETYEQYF	TGTGCCAGCAGCGAGACCTACGAGCAGTACTTC
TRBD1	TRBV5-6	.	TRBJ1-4	CASSLTGVLEKLFF	TGTGCCAGCAGCTTGACAGGGGTGTTGGAAAAACTGTTTTTT
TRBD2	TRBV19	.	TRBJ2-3	CASTEGLAGGPGTQYF	TGTGCCAGTACCGAGGGACTAGCGGGGGGGCCGGGTACGCAGTATTTT
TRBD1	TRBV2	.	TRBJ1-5	CASRGDRGNQPQHF	TGTGCCAGCAGAGGAGACAGGGGAAATCAGCCCCAGCATTTT
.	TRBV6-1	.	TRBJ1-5	CASSEALLGGTPGADQPQHF	TGTGCCAGCAGTGAAGCGCTTCTCGGGGGGACCCCGGGGGCCGATCAGCCCCAGCATTTT
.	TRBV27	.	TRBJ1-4	CASRPDRGDRYNEKLFF	TGTGCCAGCAGGCCCGATCGAGGAGACAGGTATAATGAAAAACTGTTTTTT
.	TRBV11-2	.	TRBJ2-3	CASSPLGHTQYF	TGTGCCAGCAGCCCCCTGGGGCATACGCAGTATTTT
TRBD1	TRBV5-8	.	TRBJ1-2	CASSLTLLRGRYGYTF	TGTGCCAGCAGCTTGACCCTACTTAGGGGGCGGTATGGCTACACCTTC
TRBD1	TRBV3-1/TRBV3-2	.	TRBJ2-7	CASSQDWAGGADEQYF	TGTGCCAGCAGCCAAGATTGGGCAGGGGGCGCGGACGAGCAGTACTTC
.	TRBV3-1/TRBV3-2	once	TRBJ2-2	CASSQARVNTGELFF	TGTGCCAGCAGCCAAGCCAGGGTGAACACCGGGGAGCTGTTTTTT
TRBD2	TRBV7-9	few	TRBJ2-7	CASSRDGLAGTYEQYF	TGTGCCAGCAGCCGGGATGGTCTAGCGGGGACCTACGAGCAGTACTTC
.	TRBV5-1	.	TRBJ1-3	CASSFTGEGNTIYF	TGCGCCAGCAGCTTTACAGGAGAAGGAAACACCATATATTTT
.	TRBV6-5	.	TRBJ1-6	CASSYSEGNNSPLHF	TGTGCCAGCAGTTACAGCGAGGGTAATAATTCACCCCTCCACTTT
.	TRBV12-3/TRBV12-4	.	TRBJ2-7	CASSFTGHPYF	TGTGCCAGCAGTTTCACAGGGCACCCCTACTTC
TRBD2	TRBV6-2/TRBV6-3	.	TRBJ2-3	CASSKRLAGITDTQYF	TGTGCCAGCAGTAAACGACTAGCGGGGATCACAGATACGCAGTATTTT
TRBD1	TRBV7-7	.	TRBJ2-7	CASSPGTGVSYEQYF	TGTGCTAGCAGTCCCGGGACAGGGGTCTCCTACGAGCAGTACTTC
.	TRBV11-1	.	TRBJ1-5	CASSSTGSRQPQHF	TGTGCCAGCAGCTCTACAGGGAGTCGTCAGCCCCAGCATTTT
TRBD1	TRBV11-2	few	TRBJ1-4	CASSSPQWDSSIEKLFF	TGTGCCAGCAGTTCGCCCCAATGGGACAGTTCGATTGAAAAACTGTTTTTT
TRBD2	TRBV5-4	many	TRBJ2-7	CASSLLAGGIYEQYF	TGTGCCAGCAGTTTACTAGCGGGGGGGATCTACGAGCAGTACTTC
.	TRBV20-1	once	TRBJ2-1	CSASVRGNEQFF	TGCAGTGCTAGTGTTAGGGGCAATGAGCAGTTCTTC
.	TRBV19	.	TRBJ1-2	CASSIGGPANYGYTF	TGTGCCAGTAGTATAGGAGGCCCAGCTAACTATGGCTACACCTTC
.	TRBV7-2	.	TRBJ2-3	CASRRGGAVGTDTQYF	TGTGCCAGCAGAAGGGGGGGGGCCGTTGGTACAGATACGCAGTATTTT
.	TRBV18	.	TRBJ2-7	CASSRDSLSYEQYF	TGTGCCAGCTCCCGTGACTCACTGAGCTACGAGCAGTACTTC
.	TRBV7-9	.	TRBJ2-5	CASSFGETQYF	TGTGCCAGCAGCTTCGGGGAGACCCAGTACTTC
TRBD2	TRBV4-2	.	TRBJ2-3	CASSTGLAGGINTQYF	TGTGCCAGCAGCACCGGACTAGCGGGGGGGATTAATACGCAGTATTTT
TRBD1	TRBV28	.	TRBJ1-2	CASSLVSRGQGNYGYTF	TGTGCCAGCAGTTTGGTTTCTCGGGGACAGGGGAACTATGGCTACACCTTC
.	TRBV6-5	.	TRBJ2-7	CASSYFRGYEQYF	TGTGCCAGCAGTTATTTTAGAGGGTACGAGCAGTACTTC
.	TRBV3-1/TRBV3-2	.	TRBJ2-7	CASSQELQVPSYEQYF	TGTGCCAGCAGCCAAGAGTTACAGGTCCCCTCCTACGAGCAGTACTTC
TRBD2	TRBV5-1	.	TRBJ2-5	CASSQVALAGVGETQYF	TGCGCCAGCAGCCAGGTAGCACTAGCGGGAGTGGGAGAGACCCAGTACTTC
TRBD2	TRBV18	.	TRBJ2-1	CASSPYSLTSGIYNEQFF	TGTGCCAGCTCACCCTACTCCCTGACTAGCGGGATCTACAATGAGCAGTTCTTC
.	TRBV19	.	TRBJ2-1	CASSPLGRGNFDEQFF	TGTGCCAGTAGTCCGCTCGGGCGCGGGAATTTTGATGAGCAGTTCTTC